The entry below describes one TCR beta chain. This entry is derived from a study of blood T cell repertoires in COVID-19. Overall study: Acute and convalescent COVID-19 specimens originated in the United States, Italy and Spain. T cells, B-cell-depleted T cells, or PBMCs supplied cDNA or gDNA.

Per the original methods: Amplifying reference gene primers gave estimates of nucleated cell counts. The protocol was immunoSEQ multiplex PCR, while the TCRdb copy is restricted to in-frame clones and leaves out a portion. V and J calls plus clone size are reproduced from that table; the DNA served to infer D and trimming. The sample records around 290,000 clones, more than 70% being singletons. The length of the CDR3 is 17 residues. Trimming took off 4 bases at V and 0 bases at J, with 18 bases between the two ends. Germline loops: CDR1 SGHDN, CDR2 FVKESK. The TCR sequence derives from a woman between 45 and 65 years old who had recovered from COVID-19. The sequencing sample was made of peripheral blood. This rearrangement joins TRBV14 to TRBJ2-5; weak D call: TRBD2 (7 bases). The CDR3 region has the DNA TGTGCCAGCAGCCCGAGGGGGGGCGTCGGTAACCAAGAGACCCAGTACTTC. Translating it yields CASSPRGGVGNQETQYF.